This T cell receptor (beta chain) was retrieved from a study of blood T cell repertoires in COVID-19. All recovered Cohort 3 donors got two negative PCRs, got clearance, or saw symptom resolution. In the authors' methods: Nucleated cell number was recorded as an estimate derived from reference gene primer amplification. The protocol was immunoSEQ multiplex PCR, while the TCRdb copy is restricted to in-frame clones and leaves out a portion. The DNA was the basis for D and trimming; V, J and clone size are from that table. In the table there are about 160,000 clones, around 84% of which are singletons. The sample taken for sequencing was PBMCs or T cells enriched from blood (not recorded which). The clonotype comes from a man aged 50 to 59 who had recovered from COVID-19.

The CDR3 DNA is TGTGCCTGGAACCGACAGGGGGCTTTGTATGGCTACACCTTC. Its translation: CAWNRQGALYGYTF. The chain employs TRBV30 and TRBJ1-2; TRBD1 matches at 10 bases. The length of the CDR3 is 14 residues. With 4 bases clipped from V and 5 bases from J, the junction kept 7 bases outside the gene matches. Per germline, CDR1 GTSNPN and CDR2 SVGIG (reference sequence).